The sequence of this T cell receptor beta chain was determined in a study of T cell changes during pregnancy in multiple sclerosis. TCRdb's copy holds only in-frame clones and misses some; the assay was immunoSEQ multiplex PCR. Counted here are around 60,000 clones, just under 95% occurring once; the ten biggest clones make up approximately 0.34%. After removal of 5 bases from V and 3 bases from J, the junction contained 7 bases not matched to a gene. CDR3 size: 15 residues. Germline values: CDR1 SGHVS, CDR2 FNYEAQ. This chain uses TRBV7-6 with TRBJ2-7; 10 nucleotides align to TRBD1. The receptor's source is a female donor with multiple sclerosis, enrolled in a pregnancy study. The starting material was CD4+ T cells from peripheral blood mononuclear cells, obtained before pregnancy. The DNA of the CDR3 is TGTGCCAGCAGCCGGGGACAGGGGAGTCACTACGAGCAGTACTTC. This translates into CASSRGQGSHYEQYF.